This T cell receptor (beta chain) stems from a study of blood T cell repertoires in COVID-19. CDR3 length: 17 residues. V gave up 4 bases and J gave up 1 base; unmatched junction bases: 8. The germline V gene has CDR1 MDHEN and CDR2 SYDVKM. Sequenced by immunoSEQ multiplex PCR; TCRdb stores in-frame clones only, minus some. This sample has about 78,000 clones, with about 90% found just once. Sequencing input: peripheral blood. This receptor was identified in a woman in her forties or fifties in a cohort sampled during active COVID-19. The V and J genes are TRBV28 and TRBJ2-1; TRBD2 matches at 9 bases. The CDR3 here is CASSSYLAGRSYNEQFF. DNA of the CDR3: TGTGCCAGCAGTTCTTACCTAGCGGGACGTTCCTACAATGAGCAGTTCTTC.